In its sample, the clone carrying this T cell receptor (beta chain) was seen a few times. Its cognate antigen is unknown. A read error may account for a junction end that differs from germline. Germline CDR1 reads SGHRS; CDR2 reads YFSETQ. The CDR3 spans 13 residues. Semi-nested PCR with Nested Universal Primer A followed constant-region reverse priming of full-length variable regions. TCRdb itself ran the 5' RACE reads through MiXCR, one entry per CDR3 protein. The table lists fewer than 80,000 distinct CDR3 sequences, 20% to 25% of them singletons, with about 3% in the top ten. The study's findings and limits: Tumor-infiltrating Treg TCR alpha and beta sequences overlapped most with tumor naive CD4+ T cells, then blood naive. In terms of TCR gene usage, tumor memory CD4+ T cells clustered together with blood and lymph node memory CD4+ cells, as well as with lymph node naive CD4+ cells.

CD4+CD45RO+CD25- cells were isolated as memory CD4+ T cells. Sequenced: memory CD4+ T cells sorted from a lymph node. This sample's subset: memory CD4+ T cells, CD4+CD45RO+CD25-. The source of this sequence is a female donor with breast cancer. V and J are TRBV5-1 and TRBJ1-1; D remains ambiguous. CDR3 nucleotides: TGCGCCAGCACCTTGCGGGAAGGAGGTGAAGCTTTCTTT. This translates into CASTLREGGEAFF. Full variable domain (rest looked up from reference TRBV5-1 and TRBJ1-1): KAGVTQTPRYLIKTRGQQVTLSCSPISGHRSVSWYQQTPGQGLQFLFEYFSETQRNKGNFPGRFSGRQFSNSRSEMNVSTLELGDSALYLCASTLREGGEAFFGQGTRLTVV.